The clone carrying this TCR beta chain was recorded a few times. No antigen is known for it. Trimming cost V 6 bases and J 2 bases, with 11 bases left between them. Germline values: CDR1 SNHLY, CDR2 FYNNEI. CDR3 length equals 14 residues. The sample comes from a study of early T cells in non-severe SARS-CoV-2 infection. At the level of the study: Chains were not paired, and sequencing was done on bulk RNA from unsorted whole blood. Study-wide points: VDJdb-based annotation leaned toward anti-spike CD8 responses and missed private and CD4 specificities.

Researchers attached unique molecular identifiers to individual cDNA molecules. In TCRdb, the 5' RACE reads were re-called with MiXCR into one record per CDR3 protein. The table shows about 69,000 distinct CDR3 sequences, with 9.5% occurring only once. The rearrangement uses TRBV2 and TRBJ1-3; maybe TRBD1 (6 bases). The sample was whole blood. The TCR originated in an adult who was a healthcare worker with PCR-confirmed SARS-CoV-2 infection or an uninfected control (not recorded which). CDR3: CASSDDRTGNTIYF. Here the CDR3 DNA reads TGTGCCAGCAGCGACGACAGGACTGGAAACACCATATATTTT.